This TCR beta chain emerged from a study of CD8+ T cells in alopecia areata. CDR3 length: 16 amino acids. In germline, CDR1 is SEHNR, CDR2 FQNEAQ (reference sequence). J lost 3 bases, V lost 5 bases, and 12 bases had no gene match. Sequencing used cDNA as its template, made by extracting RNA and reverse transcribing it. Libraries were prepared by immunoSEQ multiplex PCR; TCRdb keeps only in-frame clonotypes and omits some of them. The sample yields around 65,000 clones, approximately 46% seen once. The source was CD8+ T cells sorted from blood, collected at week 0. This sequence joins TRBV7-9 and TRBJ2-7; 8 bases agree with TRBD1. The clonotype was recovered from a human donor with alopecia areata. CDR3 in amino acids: CASSPAVRTGLYEQYF. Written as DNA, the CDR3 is TGTGCCAGCAGCCCAGCCGTTAGGACAGGGCTCTACGAGCAGTACTTC.